The clone carrying this TCR beta chain occurred a few times. What it binds is unknown. This entry is derived from a study of blood T cells in healthy people across ages. Study results and caveats: TCR beta diversity, measured per million T cells, fell in a roughly linear way with age.

A second PCR, run for roughly 6 to 11 cycles, used a sample-barcoded 5' primer plus a J-beta primer mix. From the 5' RACE reads, TCRdb called clonotypes with MiXCR, one entry per CDR3 protein. This sample has under 1,100,000 distinct CDR3 sequences, with almost 25% found just once. In terms of origin and age, donors were healthy Caucasian individuals from Russia aged roughly 6 to 95. This CDR3 is built from 11 residues. The V and J ends lost 8 bases and 5 bases, in that order; junction bases with no gene match: 3. The germline gives CDR1 SQVTM, CDR2 ANQGSEA. These same records also appear under a second study, on T cells of mothers and their children.

The clonotype was recovered from a girl aged 2-10 years in good health. The V and J genes are TRBV29-1 and TRBJ2-1; 7 bases agree with TRBD2. The source material was blood. The CDR3 region is CSLRGDNEQFF. CDR3 DNA sequence: TGCAGCCTTCGGGGGGACAATGAGCAGTTCTTC.